These 23 T cell receptor beta chains came from one sample sequenced in a study of cytotoxic CD8 clonotypes in ibrutinib-treated CLL (TCRdb year 2021). The time point tag for this specimen amounts to: roughly 2 years on ibrutinib. Libraries were constructed by the immunoSEQ multiplex PCR assay. TCRdb limited this immuneACCESS table to in-frame rearrangements with V and J called. A share of clones is missing; checked studies link under half to unresolved V genes, and the rest is unexplained. The sample includes about 200,000 clones, with roughly 72% observed a single time. The ten largest make up roughly an eighth of the sample. The material sequenced was PBMCs, taken after 24 months of ibrutinib treatment. These receptor sequences come from a human donor with chronic lymphocytic leukemia.

This chain uses TRBV6-1 with TRBJ2-7, with TRBD2 identical over 8 bases. CDR1 is MNHNS and CDR2 is SASEGT in the germline V gene. The CDR3 length is 16 residues. V lost 6 bases and J lost 1; bases outside the gene matches: 11. This CDR3 is CASSESRGGTSYEQYF. The CDR3 region has the DNA TGTGCCAGCAGCGAAAGTCGGGGGGGAACATCCTACGAGCAGTACTTC.

The chain couples TRBV15 to TRBJ1-5; 8 nucleotides agree with TRBD1. The CDR3 runs 17 residues. With V trimmed by 0 bases and J by 3 bases, 7 bases remained unmatched. Germline assignment: CDR1 LNHNV and CDR2 YYDKDF (reference sequence). In nucleotides, the CDR3 is TGTGCCACCAGCAGAGAGTTGACAGGGGCCTACAATCAGCCCCAGCATTTT. The encoded protein is CATSRELTGAYNQPQHF.

In DNA, the CDR3 is TGTGCCACCAGCATCGGTCCCGGGGAGCTGTTTTTT. Translation gives CATSIGPGELFF. The chain uses TRBV15 and TRBJ2-2; D call uncertain. The CDR3 is 12 amino acids. V shed 4 bases and J shed 6 bases, with 6 bases lying between them. Germline loops: CDR1 LNHNV, CDR2 YYDKDF (reference sequence).

This chain connects TRBV6-5 to TRBJ1-2; D ambiguous. Trimming stripped 5 bases from V and 4 bases from J, with 8 bases between. The CDR3 covers 12 residues. Germline V gene data show CDR1 as MNHEY and CDR2 as SVGAGI. CDR3 region: CASSKNSYGYTF. The CDR3 DNA follows: TGTGCCAGCAGTAAGAACAGCTATGGCTACACCTTC.

In its sample, this clone was seen a few times. V is TRBV7-2 and J is TRBJ1-4; 7 positions match TRBD1. The CDR3 runs to 13 residues. The junction had 1 base not matched to a gene; V was cut back by 4 bases and J by 5 bases. From germline, CDR1 is SGHTA and CDR2 FQGNSA. Here the CDR3 reads CASSWGQNEKLFF. CDR3 nucleotides: TGTGCCAGCAGCTGGGGACAGAATGAAAAACTGTTTTTT.

The CDR3 region is CASSTGAYQPQHF. The CDR3 coding sequence is TGTGCCAGCAGCACCGGGGCTTATCAGCCCCAGCATTTT. V and J are TRBV7-2 and TRBJ1-5, with D maybe TRBD1 (5 bases). CDR3 length equals 13 residues. Germline V gives CDR1 SGHTA, CDR2 FQGNSA. V lost 5 bases and J 5 bases, leaving 10 bases between the germline ends.

The gene calls are TRBV2 and TRBJ2-7, with D perhaps matching TRBD1 (5 bases). CDR3 size: 12 residues. Trimming took off 8 bases at V and 1 base at J, with 9 bases between the two ends. Per the germline V gene, CDR1 is SNHLY and CDR2 is FYNNEI. The CDR3 region has the DNA TGTGCCAGCGCGCAGGGTTCCTACGAGCAGTACTTC. Translation gives CASAQGSYEQYF.

The V call is TRBV18, the J call TRBJ1-1; unclear D gene. Trimming pared 3 bases from V and 3 bases from J, leaving 11 bases between. The germline V gene encodes CDR1 KGHSH and CDR2 LQKENI. The CDR3 sequence is 14 residues long. The CDR3 coding sequence is TGTGCCAGCTCACCCGAGGGAGTCGACACTGAAGCTTTCTTT. Translation: CASSPEGVDTEAFF.

The chain joins TRBV5-1 to TRBJ2-3; 8 bases line up with TRBD1. Trimming removed 7 bases from V and 2 bases from J; junction bases left unmatched: 9. The V gene's germline CDR1 is SGHRS and CDR2 YFSETQ. The CDR3 has 15 amino acids. The CDR3 is CASGPGQASTDTQYF. The CDR3 DNA is TGCGCCAGCGGCCCGGGACAGGCCTCCACAGATACGCAGTATTTT.

The V gene is TRBV18, the J gene TRBJ2-7; 12 bases are a match to TRBD2. CDR1 KGHSH and CDR2 LQKENI come from the germline V gene. The CDR3 consists of 16 residues. V shed 3 bases, J shed 6 bases, and the junction held 9 bases outside the gene matches. This CDR3 reads CASSPLGLAGPVEQYF. DNA for the CDR3: TGTGCCAGCTCACCCCTAGGACTAGCGGGGCCGGTCGAGCAGTACTTC.

This clone appeared a few times. V gene TRBV7-8 combines with J gene TRBJ2-1; D might be TRBD2 (5 bases). Germline CDR1 reads SGHVS; CDR2 reads FQNEAQ. This CDR3 has 15 residues. With 4 bases removed from V and 6 bases from J, the gap between germline ends came to 16 bases. CDR3 loop: CASSSDVASSNEQFF. As DNA, the CDR3 is TGTGCCAGCAGCTCCGACGTGGCTAGCTCCAATGAGCAGTTCTTC.

The V call is TRBV19, the J call TRBJ1-2; D unresolved. This CDR3 region has 15 residues. Germline loops: CDR1 LNHDA, CDR2 SQIVND (reference sequence). With 2 bases removed from V and 5 bases from J, the gap between germline ends came to 15 bases. CDR3 sequence: CASSISVQVGYGYTF. Written as DNA, the CDR3 is TGTGCCAGTAGTATAAGCGTCCAAGTCGGGTATGGCTACACCTTC.

The chain joins TRBV5-4 to TRBJ2-1; the D gene is possibly TRBD1 (6 bases). Per germline, CDR1 SGHNT and CDR2 YYREEE (reference sequence). Trimming left V 4 bases short and J 2 bases short, with 10 bases between. The CDR3 is made up of 14 amino acids. The CDR3 loop is CASSLGGPYNEQFF. The CDR3 nucleotides read TGTGCCAGCAGCCTAGGGGGTCCCTACAATGAGCAGTTCTTC.

The chain couples TRBV2 to TRBJ1-1; TRBD1 agrees at 10 bases. CDR1 and CDR2 from the germline V gene are SNHLY and FYNNEI. Trimming took 5 bases from V and 6 from J; bases not matched to a gene: 9. The CDR3 contains 15 residues. CDR3 sequence reads: CASSSDRGYLAEAFF. Here the CDR3 DNA reads TGTGCCAGCAGTTCGGACAGGGGGTACCTGGCTGAAGCTTTCTTT.

Only a few counts were recorded for this clone. The CDR3 DNA sequence: TGCGCCAGCAGCTTGGCCTCTGGGGCGCTTGGGGACTATGGCTACACCTTC. Protein product: CASSLASGALGDYGYTF. The chain uses TRBV5-1 and TRBJ1-2, with D perhaps TRBD1 (5 bases). V shed 0 bases and J shed 3 bases, with 18 bases lying between them. CDR1 is SGHRS and CDR2 is YFSETQ in the germline V gene. The CDR3 has 17 amino acids.

The J gene is TRBJ2-7, the V gene TRBV5-1; 10 bases are a match to TRBD1. J lost 3 bases, V lost 4 bases, and 4 bases had no gene match. The CDR3 covers 14 residues. Germline values: CDR1 SGHRS, CDR2 YFSETQ. CDR3 loop: CASSLTGGGYEQYF. CDR3 in DNA: TGCGCCAGCAGCCTGACAGGGGGCGGCTACGAGCAGTACTTC.

The chain recombines TRBV19 with TRBJ1-2; no definite D call. Germline CDR1 reads LNHDA; CDR2 reads SQIVND (reference sequence). V lost 3 bases, J lost 2 bases, and 7 bases lay in between. This CDR3 has 13 amino acids. CDR3 in amino acids: CASSIKGNYGYTF. The CDR3 DNA is TGTGCCAGTAGTATCAAGGGAAACTATGGCTACACCTTC.

The CDR3 DNA reads TGCAGCTTTCAGACGGCCCGTGGCACTGAAGCTTTCTTT. Encoded protein: CSFQTARGTEAFF. V is TRBV29-1 and J is TRBJ1-1; no clear D. The V end was cut by 8 bases, the J end by 4 bases, with 17 bases between. Germline V gives CDR1 SQVTM, CDR2 ANQGSEA. This CDR3 comprises 13 residues.

CDR3 DNA sequence: TGTGCCAGTAGTATAGTCGACAGCCCGGGACCCCAGCATTTT. This translates into CASSIVDSPGPQHF. The chain uses TRBV19 and TRBJ1-5, with TRBD1 as a possible D gene (5 bases). This CDR3 comprises 14 residues. The V end lost 1 base, the J end lost 10 bases, and 14 bases lay between the germline ends. CDR1 and CDR2 (germline): LNHDA, SQIVND (reference sequence).

CDR3 sequence: CASSSLASTDTQYF. The CDR3 nucleotides read TGCGCCAGCAGCTCCCTAGCTAGCACAGATACGCAGTATTTT. The chain carries TRBV5-1 and TRBJ2-3, with a weak D call TRBD2 (5 bases). Germline V gene sequence: CDR1 SGHRS, CDR2 YFSETQ. The length of the CDR3 is 14 residues. Deletions cut 3 bases from V and 0 bases from J, with 8 bases between.

V is TRBV29-1 and J is TRBJ2-1; D perhaps matches TRBD2 (6 bases). The CDR3 is 10 residues long. V was cut by 7 bases and J by 10 bases, with 11 bases left in between. Germline V gene sequence: CDR1 SQVTM, CDR2 ANQGSEA. CDR3 residues: CSAAGREQFF. DNA for the CDR3: TGCAGCGCCGCGGGGCGAGAGCAGTTCTTC.

The genes are TRBV19 and TRBJ2-1, with TRBD2 identical over 8 bases. CDR3 length: 15 residues. Germline trimming cut 5 bases from V and 8 bases from J; bases unmatched to any gene: 11. CDR1 and CDR2 (germline): LNHDA, SQIVND (reference sequence). CDR3 DNA: TGTGCCAGTAGTCGGGTTAGCGGGACCTTGGATGAGCAGTTCTTC. This sequence encodes CASSRVSGTLDEQFF.

J is TRBJ2-7 and V is TRBV9; 9 bases line up with TRBD2. CDR1 is SGDLS, CDR2 YYNGEE, per germline. Trimming took 0 bases from V and 3 from J; bases not matched to a gene: 7. This CDR3 contains 16 residues. CDR3 sequence reads: CASSVDSGRYIYEQYF. The CDR3 region has the DNA TGTGCCAGCAGCGTAGATAGCGGGAGATACATCTACGAGCAGTACTTC. The full variable domain, rest sourced from reference TRBV9 and TRBJ2-7, is DSGVTQTPKHLITATGQRVTLRCSPRSGDLSVYWYQQSLDQGLQFLIQYYNGEERAKGNILERFSAQQFPDLHSELNLSSLELGDSALYFCASSVDSGRYIYEQYFGPGTRLTVT.